The 32 T cell receptor beta chains listed next were all sequenced from one sample in a study of T cell responses to AZD1222 COVID-19 vaccine (dated by TCRdb to the early 2020s). Library preparation employed the immunoSEQ multiplex PCR assay. TCRdb limited this immuneACCESS table to in-frame rearrangements with V and J called. A share of clones is missing; checked studies link under half to unresolved V genes, and the rest is unexplained. For this sample there are around 260,000 clones; approximately 95% appear just once. The ten largest clonotypes hold around 0.6% of the sample. According to the study, the label for this sample's time point signals: baseline before first vaccination. The material was peripheral blood, obtained on day 0 of AZD1222 vaccination. These receptors all come from an adult in good health.

The chain is built from TRBV30 and TRBJ1-1, with 7 bases that match TRBD1. The ends lost 5 bases at V and 3 bases at J; junction bases unmatched: 9. There are 14 residues in the CDR3. CDR1 and CDR2 (germline): GTSNPN, SVGIG (reference sequence). CDR3 sequence: CAWETGAPYTEAFF. CDR3 sequence (DNA): TGTGCCTGGGAAACAGGGGCACCCTACACTGAAGCTTTCTTT.

This sequence joins TRBV2 and TRBJ2-7; 7 bases are a match to TRBD1. Trimming at V came to 6 bases and at J to 0 bases, leaving 5 bases not matched to a gene. In germline, CDR1 is SNHLY, CDR2 FYNNEI. The CDR3 runs 14 residues. CDR3 region: CASRGWDSSYEQYF. The CDR3 DNA reads as TGTGCCAGCAGGGGATGGGACAGCTCCTACGAGCAGTACTTC.

The rearrangement joins TRBV9 to TRBJ1-2, with D unclear. V lost 3 bases and J 8 bases, leaving 8 bases between the germline ends. CDR1 SGDLS and CDR2 YYNGEE come from the germline V gene. This CDR3 is built from 11 residues. CDR3 region: CASSASRGYTF. The CDR3 coding sequence is TGTGCCAGCAGCGCTTCCAGGGGCTACACCTTC.

The chain joins TRBV12-3 or TRBV12-4 to TRBJ2-7; 9 positions agree with TRBD1. J lost 10 bases, V lost 7 bases, and 11 bases had no gene match. This CDR3 contains 13 residues. The CDR3 region is CASNLRGQGGQYF. The CDR3, as DNA: TGTGCCAGCAACCTGAGGGGACAGGGAGGTCAGTACTTC.

The chain uses TRBV7-9 and TRBJ2-7; a possible D gene is TRBD1 (5 bases). Per germline, CDR1 SEHNR and CDR2 FQNEAQ (reference sequence). The CDR3 consists of 14 residues. V was trimmed by 5 bases and J by 2 bases, leaving 13 bases between them. For the CDR3, the DNA is TGTGCCAGCAGCCACCGTGACAGTCCCTACGAGCAGTACTTC. It translates to CASSHRDSPYEQYF.

V usage is TRBV21-1 and J usage is TRBJ1-1. TRBV21-1 is deemed a pseudogene. The CDR3 has 14 residues. As DNA, the CDR3 is TGTGCCAGCAGCCCCGGGAGGGCGGACACTGAAGCTTTCTTT. Translated, it gives CASSPGRADTEAFF.

The J gene is TRBJ2-2, the V gene TRBV3-1 (or the pseudogene TRBV3-2); maybe TRBD2 (5 bases). The V and J ends lost 1 base and 0 bases respectively, with 6 bases between them. Per germline, CDR1 LGHDT and CDR2 YNNKEL (reference sequence). The CDR3 is made up of 15 amino acids. The CDR3: CASSQGRANTGELFF. CDR3 in DNA: TGTGCCAGCAGCCAAGGGCGGGCGAACACCGGGGAGCTGTTTTTT.

The V and J genes are TRBV28 and TRBJ1-2; 12 bases are shared with TRBD1. Germline CDR1 and CDR2: MDHEN and SYDVKM. J was trimmed by 7 bases and V by 6 bases; bases with no gene match: 12. This CDR3 is built from 16 residues. The CDR3 spells CASSPPRGQGAPGYTF. For the CDR3, the DNA is TGTGCCAGCAGCCCTCCCCGGGGACAGGGGGCGCCTGGCTACACCTTC.

The CDR3 DNA reads TGTGCCAGCAGCATGGACGTTTCGCGTGAAAAACTGTTTTTT. It codes for CASSMDVSREKLFF. The V gene is TRBV6-5, the J gene TRBJ1-4; D not resolved. The CDR3 consists of 14 residues. Germline values: CDR1 MNHEY, CDR2 SVGAGI. Trimming removed 6 bases from V and 7 bases from J, with 15 bases in between.

This clone showed up just once. The chain combines TRBV18 with TRBJ1-2; D uncertain. This CDR3 contains 15 residues. The germline V gene encodes CDR1 KGHSH and CDR2 LQKENI. Trimming shortened V by 6 bases and J by 1 base, and 15 bases separated the two germline ends. The CDR3: CASSVGPQVNYGYTF. The CDR3 region has the DNA TGTGCCAGCTCGGTCGGTCCTCAGGTTAACTATGGCTACACCTTC. The full variable domain, its missing parts supplied by reference TRBV18 and TRBJ1-2, is NAGVMQNPRHLVRRRGQEARLRCSPMKGHSHVYWYRQLPEEGLKFMVYLQKENIIDESGMPKERFSAEFPKEGPSILRIQQVVRGDSAAYFCASSVGPQVNYGYTFGSGTRLTVV.

The rearrangement joins TRBV3-1 (or the pseudogene TRBV3-2) to TRBJ1-4; TRBD1 matches at 10 bases. The germline V gene has CDR1 LGHDT and CDR2 YNNKEL (reference sequence). The V segment lost 4 bases and the J segment 12 bases; nucleotides outside the gene matches: 17. The CDR3 is 17 amino acids. CDR3 sequence reads: CASSLDRGSLGAFQLFF. CDR3 DNA: TGTGCCAGCAGCCTGGACAGGGGGTCGTTAGGGGCCTTTCAACTGTTTTTT.

This rearrangement joins TRBV3-1 (or the pseudogene TRBV3-2) to TRBJ1-6, with 10 bases aligning to TRBD1. In germline, CDR1 is LGHDT, CDR2 YNNKEL (reference sequence). With 4 bases clipped from V and 7 bases from J, the junction kept 7 bases outside the gene matches. The CDR3 is 16 amino acids. CDR3 bases: TGTGCCAGCAGCCCCAGCCCGGGACAGGGGAATTCACCCCTCCACTTT. Translation: CASSPSPGQGNSPLHF.

This chain connects TRBV28 to TRBJ1-5, with TRBD1 matching over 7 bases. This CDR3 has 14 amino acids. V shed 6 bases, J shed 2 bases, and the junction held 4 bases outside the gene matches. CDR1 and CDR2 from the germline V gene are MDHEN and SYDVKM. The CDR3 reads CASRTGARNQPQHF. CDR3 in DNA: TGTGCCAGCAGAACAGGGGCGCGCAATCAGCCCCAGCATTTT.

V and J are TRBV5-1 and TRBJ2-5; a weak D match, TRBD1 (6 bases). The V end lost 4 bases, the J end lost 3 bases, and 13 bases lay between the germline ends. This CDR3 has 14 amino acids. Germline loops: CDR1 SGHRS, CDR2 YFSETQ. CDR3 amino acids: CASSNWDKKETQYF. Written as DNA, the CDR3 is TGCGCCAGCAGCAATTGGGACAAGAAAGAGACCCAGTACTTC.

This chain uses TRBV4-1 with TRBJ2-5, with 13 bases lining up with TRBD2. The germline CDR1 and CDR2 sequences are MGHRA and YSYEKL. The ends lost 1 base at V and 2 bases at J; junction bases unmatched: 7. This CDR3 comprises 18 residues. CDR3 sequence (DNA): TGCGCCAGCAGCCAAGGCTGGACTAGCGGGAGAGGGCAAGAGACCCAGTACTTC. Its translation: CASSQGWTSGRGQETQYF.

This clone was recorded once. The J gene is TRBJ1-2, the V gene TRBV5-1; D not resolved. The CDR3 has 15 amino acids. V lost 0 bases and J 2 bases, leaving 11 bases between the germline ends. From germline, CDR1 is SGHRS and CDR2 YFSETQ. The CDR3 is CASSLAAAANYGYTF. DNA for the CDR3: TGCGCCAGCAGCTTGGCCGCGGCAGCCAACTATGGCTACACCTTC.

The rearrangement uses TRBV9 and TRBJ1-1, with D possibly being TRBD1 (6 bases). Between the trimmed V and J ends, which lost 1 base and 7 bases, there was a span of 11 bases. Germline V gives CDR1 SGDLS, CDR2 YYNGEE. The CDR3 covers 13 residues. Here the CDR3 reads CASSVLTGHEAFF. CDR3 coding DNA: TGTGCCAGCAGCGTACTGACAGGCCATGAAGCTTTCTTT. The full variable domain, with the rest looked up from reference TRBV9 and TRBJ1-1, is DSGVTQTPKHLITATGQRVTLRCSPRSGDLSVYWYQQSLDQGLQFLIQYYNGEERAKGNILERFSAQQFPDLHSELNLSSLELGDSALYFCASSVLTGHEAFFGQGTRLTVV.

The table lists this clone with a count of one. Germline is not matched at one junction end, which may reflect a read error. J is TRBJ1-1 and V is TRBV19; 9 bases line up with TRBD1. This CDR3 comprises 12 residues. CDR1 LNHDA and CDR2 SQIVND come from the germline V gene (reference sequence). As DNA, the CDR3 is TGTGCCAGTAGTCGCCAAAAGGGACAGGGAACCTTT. This encodes CASSRQKGQGTF.

This chain uses TRBV29-1 with TRBJ1-4, with D possibly TRBD1 on 5 matching bases. The ends were cut back, 0 bases at V and 17 bases at J, with 16 bases in the middle. The V gene's germline CDR1 is SQVTM and CDR2 ANQGSEA. The CDR3 contains 12 residues. CDR3 region: CSVEDPGGTAFF. DNA for the CDR3: TGCAGCGTTGAAGATCCGGGCGGGACGGCATTTTTT.

The chain is built from TRBV5-8 and TRBJ1-1; the D gene is possibly TRBD1 (6 bases). Germline V gene sequence: CDR1 SGHTS, CDR2 YDEGEE. The CDR3 totals 14 residues. V lost 1 base and J lost 5, with 12 bases in between. Here the CDR3 DNA reads TGTGCCAGCAGCTTGTCCAGGGGCTTGACTGAAGCTTTCTTT. Residues: CASSLSRGLTEAFF.

The V gene is TRBV5-4, the J gene TRBJ2-7, with 9 bases fitting TRBD1. The trim removed 0 bases at V and 6 bases at J, leaving 7 bases unmatched. Germline V gene data show CDR1 as SGHNT and CDR2 as YYREEE (reference sequence). CDR3 length: 15 residues. The CDR3 DNA reads TGTGCCAGCAGCTTGGCGGGGACAGGGTCATTCGAGCAGTACTTC. Its translation is CASSLAGTGSFEQYF. The whole variable domain, filled in from reference TRBV5-4 and TRBJ2-7, reads ETGVTQSPTHLIKTRGQQVTLRCSSQSGHNTVSWYQQALGQGPQFIFQYYREEENGRGNFPPRFSGLQFPNYSSELNVNALELDDSALYLCASSLAGTGSFEQYFGPGTRLTVT.

This clone was recorded only once. The rearrangement uses TRBV13 and TRBJ2-3; TRBD2 agrees at 13 bases. The germline CDR1 and CDR2 sequences are PRHDT and FYEKMQ (reference sequence). The CDR3 has 18 residues. With V trimmed by 0 bases and J by 8 bases, 11 bases remained unmatched. CDR3 protein: CASSLGLELAGGQSTQYF. As DNA, the CDR3 is TGTGCCAGCAGCTTAGGCCTCGAACTAGCGGGAGGGCAGAGTACGCAGTATTTT.

The chain couples TRBV14 to TRBJ2-3, with 8 positions matching TRBD2. Germline V gene sequence: CDR1 SGHDN, CDR2 FVKESK. V shed 4 bases, J shed 10 bases, and the junction held 7 bases outside the gene matches. The CDR3 consists of 13 residues. The CDR3 coding sequence is TGTGCCAGCAGCCTTCCGGGACTAGGTGCGCAGTATTTT. Translating gives CASSLPGLGAQYF.

This chain connects TRBV2 to TRBJ1-1, with 8 bases identical to TRBD1. The germline gives CDR1 SNHLY, CDR2 FYNNEI. The CDR3 is made up of 15 amino acids. Trimming cost V 6 bases and J 8 bases; bases outside gene matches: 14. The DNA of the CDR3 is TGTGCCAGCAGACTTTCCTGGACAGGGAGGGAGGAAGCTTTCTTT. Translated: CASRLSWTGREEAFF. The full variable domain, completed using reference TRBV2 and TRBJ1-1, is EPEVTQTPSHQVTQMGQEVILRCVPISNHLYFYWYRQILGQKVEFLVSFYNNEISEKSEIFDDQFSVERPDGSNFTLKIRSTKLEDSAMYFCASRLSWTGREEAFFGQGTRLTVV.

This clone was picked up a small number of times. The rearrangement uses TRBV4-3 and TRBJ1-2, with a tentative D call TRBD1 (5 bases). Germline assignment: CDR1 LGHNA and CDR2 YSLEER. Between the trimmed V and J ends, which lost 2 bases and 4 bases, there was a span of 14 bases. CDR3 length equals 15 residues. The CDR3 DNA reads as TGCGCCAGCAGCCAACAAACCGGGACGGCCTATGGCTACACCTTC. Protein sequence: CASSQQTGTAYGYTF.

This rearrangement joins TRBV6-1 to TRBJ2-7, with D unclear. The CDR3 runs 16 residues. Per the germline V gene, CDR1 is MNHNS and CDR2 is SASEGT. The V gene lost 0 bases and the J gene lost 5 bases, with 17 bases spanning the gap. DNA for the CDR3: TGTGCCAGCAGTGAAGCGTCGGGCGGCCAGCAGGACGAGCAGTACTTC. Protein product: CASSEASGGQQDEQYF.

This clone was counted a single time. The rearrangement joins TRBV3-1 (or the pseudogene TRBV3-2) to TRBJ1-4; 7 bases line up with TRBD1. The J call is uncertain, as TRBJ2-2 better fits the DNA end. Germline V CDR1 and CDR2: LGHDT, YNNKEL (reference sequence). The CDR3 loop spans 14 amino acids. CDR3 protein: CASSQDRGTVELFF. CDR3 DNA sequence: TGTGCCAGCAGCCAAGACAGGGGGACGGTGGAGCTGTTTTTT.

The rearrangement joins TRBV20-1 to TRBJ1-1; the D is unclear. This CDR3 is 11 amino acids long. Per the germline V gene, CDR1 is DFQATT and CDR2 is SNEGSKA (reference sequence). Trimming removed 3 bases from V and 8 bases from J, with 10 bases in between. CDR3 in amino acids: CSASDTLEAFF. CDR3 nucleotides: TGCAGTGCTAGCGACACCTTGGAAGCTTTCTTT.

The CDR3 coding sequence is TGTGCCAGCAGCTTGACAGATCCTTACAATGAGCAGTTCTTC. Translating gives CASSLTDPYNEQFF. V usage is TRBV7-2 and J usage is TRBJ2-1, with D possibly being TRBD1 (5 bases). The CDR3 is 14 residues long. CDR1 and CDR2 from the germline V gene are SGHTA and FQGNSA. V shed 3 bases and J shed 4 bases, with 10 bases lying between them.

V usage is TRBV5-1 and J usage is TRBJ1-6, with TRBD1 as a possible D gene (6 bases). CDR3 length equals 14 residues. The V end was cut by 0 bases, the J end by 10 bases, with 11 bases between. The germline V gene has CDR1 SGHRS and CDR2 YFSETQ. For the CDR3, the DNA is TGCGCCAGCAGCTTGGGACAGGATTCATCACCCCTCCACTTT. Translation gives CASSLGQDSSPLHF.

V usage is TRBV28 and J usage is TRBJ2-6; 8 bases line up with TRBD1. The CDR3 length is 17 residues. J was trimmed by 1 base and V by 6 bases; bases with no gene match: 8. The V gene's germline CDR1 is MDHEN and CDR2 SYDVKM. CDR3 loop: CASRPWGTGSGANVLTF. CDR3 in DNA: TGTGCCAGCAGACCCTGGGGGACAGGTTCTGGGGCCAACGTCCTGACTTTC.

The chain links TRBV28 to TRBJ1-2; D possibly corresponds to TRBD1 (5 bases). Trimming left V 2 bases short and J 2 bases short, with 15 bases between. The CDR3 loop spans 16 amino acids. The germline CDR1 and CDR2 sequences are MDHEN and SYDVKM. The CDR3 DNA follows: TGTGCCAGCAGTTTAACGGCCCTCGGACACAACTATGGCTACACCTTC. Translated: CASSLTALGHNYGYTF.